This T cell receptor beta chain was obtained from a study of blood T cell repertoires in COVID-19. Study overall: The United States, Italy and Spain were the sources of the acute and convalescent COVID-19 samples. T cells, B-cell-depleted T cells, or PBMCs supplied cDNA or gDNA.

As originally analysed: Nucleated cell number was recorded as an estimate derived from reference gene primer amplification. The table came from immunoSEQ multiplex PCR; TCRdb's copy has only in-frame clones and leaves some out. The D gene and trimming were derived from the DNA, and the V and J assignments and clone size from that table. Among 250,000 to 350,000 clones listed, 88% were seen once. Germline V CDR1 and CDR2: SGHTA, FQGTGA. The CDR3 contains 15 residues. The V end lost 4 bases, the J end lost 2 bases, and 14 bases lay between the germline ends. The chain recombines TRBV7-3 with TRBJ1-2; possible D gene TRBD1, 6 bases. This clonotype was obtained from a woman aged 50 to 65 with active or convalescent COVID-19. The sample consisted of peripheral blood. In DNA, the CDR3 is TGTGCCAGCAGCTCTACAGGGTCGGGCAACTATGGCTACACCTTC. Its protein product is CASSSTGSGNYGYTF.